This TCR beta chain was obtained from a study of shared clonotypes between healthy human individuals. Study-wide context: The study enrolled a couple of women and three men aged 18 to 49. Study-level findings and limits: The four-donor shared clonotypes exceeded non-shared clonotypes in generation probability, with non-shared ones scoring lower.

Only in-frame clones appear in the TCRdb table, and some are missing; sequencing was by immunoSEQ multiplex PCR. The sample yields some 2.1 million clones, roughly 95% seen once. Memory CD4+ cells were the fraction left after CD45RA+ naive selection. Regarding this clone: No antigen is known for it.

This CDR3 contains 14 residues. Deletions cut 6 bases from V and 0 bases from J, with 11 bases between. CDR1 is SNHLY and CDR2 is FYNNEI in the germline V gene. The TCR originated in a man between 18 and 35 years old in good health. This rearrangement joins TRBV2 to TRBJ1-1, with unresolved D. Sequenced: naive CD4+ T cells sorted from blood. Subset of the sample: CD45RA+ positively selected. CDR3 sequence (DNA): TGTGCCAGCAGAATCTCGGGAATGAACACTGAAGCTTTCTTT. Translated, it gives CASRISGMNTEAFF.